These 12 T cell receptor beta chains were all obtained from the same sample, sequenced in a study of cytomegalovirus exposure and HLA in healthy donors. The primer mix had 60 Vbeta and 13 Jbeta primers. Clones were sequenced by immunoSEQ multiplex PCR, and TCRdb holds only the in-frame ones, with some missing. The sample table includes some 120,000 clones. The material sequenced was PBMCs. Receptors originate from a man between 18 and 29 years old in good health and CMV-seronegative.

The chain joins TRBV18 to TRBJ2-7; possibly TRBD1 for D (5 bases). CDR1 and CDR2 (germline): KGHSH, LQKENI. The length of the CDR3 is 15 residues. V was trimmed by 0 bases and J by 3 bases, leaving 12 bases between them. The CDR3 sequence: CASSPPGPGLYEQYF. CDR3 nucleotides: TGTGCCAGCTCACCACCGGGGCCAGGCCTCTACGAGCAGTACTTC.

This chain connects TRBV5-4 to TRBJ2-5, with no clear D. The better agreement between TRBJ2-7 and the DNA end casts doubt on the J call. There are 14 residues in the CDR3. Germline CDR1 reads SGHNT; CDR2 reads YYREEE (reference sequence). The CDR3: CASRPGGPSYEQYF. The CDR3 nucleotides are TGTGCCAGCCGTCCGGGTGGGCCTAGCTACGAGCAGTACTTC.

This rearrangement joins TRBV5-1 to TRBJ2-7; TRBD2 matches 8 bases. After removal of 0 bases from V and 3 bases from J, the junction contained 8 bases not matched to a gene. CDR1 is SGHRS and CDR2 is YFSETQ in the germline V gene. The CDR3 loop spans 16 amino acids. The CDR3 loop is CASSLVRREDSYEQYF. CDR3 in DNA: TGCGCCAGCAGCTTGGTGCGGCGGGAGGACAGCTACGAGCAGTACTTC. The whole variable domain, filled in from reference TRBV5-1 and TRBJ2-7, reads KAGVTQTPRYLIKTRGQQVTLSCSPISGHRSVSWYQQTPGQGLQFLFEYFSETQRNKGNFPGRFSGRQFSNSRSEMNVSTLELGDSALYLCASSLVRREDSYEQYFGPGTRLTVT.

This chain connects TRBV5-1 to TRBJ1-2; tentative D call: TRBD1 (5 bases). This CDR3 region has 13 residues. Germline CDR1 reads SGHRS; CDR2 reads YFSETQ. The germline V and J ends were trimmed by 0 bases and 7 bases, with 10 bases remaining between them. The CDR3 DNA reads TGCGCCAGCAGCTTGGCCAGGGAAAGTGGCTACACCTTC. This gives the protein CASSLARESGYTF.

This chain connects TRBV19 to TRBJ1-2; the D gene is possibly TRBD1 (6 bases). Germline CDR1 reads LNHDA; CDR2 reads SQIVND (reference sequence). V gave up 5 bases and J gave up 0 bases, with 13 bases separating them. This CDR3 spans 15 amino acids. In nucleotides, the CDR3 is TGTGCCAGTAGTCTCCGGACAGACGCTAACTATGGCTACACCTTC. Protein product: CASSLRTDANYGYTF.

This chain joins TRBV6-5 and TRBJ1-1; weak D call: TRBD1 (6 bases). The CDR3 totals 15 residues. Trimming took off 3 bases at V and 3 bases at J, with 14 bases between the two ends. Per germline, CDR1 MNHEY and CDR2 SVGAGI. The CDR3 sequence: CASSYPGRGDTEAFF. The CDR3 nucleotides are TGTGCCAGCAGTTATCCCGGGAGGGGGGACACTGAAGCTTTCTTT.

The CDR3 spells CASSVVTGMDTQYF. The CDR3 DNA is TGTGCCAGCAGCGTAGTTACAGGGATGGATACGCAGTATTTT. The gene calls are TRBV9 and TRBJ2-3, with D perhaps TRBD1 (6 bases). The V end was cut by 0 bases, the J end by 6 bases, with 11 bases between. CDR1 SGDLS and CDR2 YYNGEE come from the germline V gene. The CDR3 loop spans 14 amino acids.

The V gene is TRBV28, the J gene TRBJ1-5, with 7 bases matching TRBD1. This CDR3 contains 15 residues. Germline trimming cut 5 bases from V and 6 bases from J; bases unmatched to any gene: 10. The germline V gene encodes CDR1 MDHEN and CDR2 SYDVKM. The DNA for the CDR3 is TGTGCCAGCAGTACAGGGGCCGCCCCTAGTCAGCCCCAGCATTTT. It is translated as CASSTGAAPSQPQHF.

The rearrangement uses TRBV5-1 and TRBJ2-7; 9 bases align to TRBD1. V shed 3 bases and J 3 bases; nucleotides not matched to a gene: 10. In germline, CDR1 is SGHRS, CDR2 YFSETQ. This CDR3 region has 16 residues. This CDR3 is CASSWSTGGANYEQYF. CDR3 coding DNA: TGCGCCAGCAGCTGGAGTACAGGGGGCGCGAACTACGAGCAGTACTTC.

This chain uses TRBV30 with TRBJ2-5; 9 bases are shared with TRBD1. This CDR3 contains 14 residues. Unmatched junction bases numbered 10, after V lost 7 bases and J lost 4 bases. Germline V lookup: CDR1 GTSNPN, CDR2 SVGIG (reference sequence). The CDR3, as DNA: TGTGCCTCGGACAGGGGCGGATTATTAGAGACCCAGTACTTC. Translated, it gives CASDRGGLLETQYF.

The gene calls are TRBV6-1 and TRBJ1-3; D unresolved. CDR3 length: 15 amino acids. Germline lookup yields CDR1 MNHNS and CDR2 SASEGT. The ends were cut back, 4 bases at V and 0 bases at J, with 10 bases in the middle. The CDR3, as DNA: TGTGCCAGCAGTGGTTCCGGGATCTCTGGAAACACCATATATTTT. Amino acids: CASSGSGISGNTIYF.

The chain uses TRBV11-2 and TRBJ2-5; TRBD2 aligns across 11 bases. CDR3 length: 15 amino acids. After removal of 1 base from V and 5 bases from J, the junction contained 3 bases not matched to a gene. Germline V gives CDR1 SGHAT, CDR2 FQNNGV. The chain's CDR3 is CASSLGASGRETQYF. CDR3 DNA sequence: TGTGCCAGCAGCTTAGGGGCTAGCGGGAGGGAGACCCAGTACTTC.